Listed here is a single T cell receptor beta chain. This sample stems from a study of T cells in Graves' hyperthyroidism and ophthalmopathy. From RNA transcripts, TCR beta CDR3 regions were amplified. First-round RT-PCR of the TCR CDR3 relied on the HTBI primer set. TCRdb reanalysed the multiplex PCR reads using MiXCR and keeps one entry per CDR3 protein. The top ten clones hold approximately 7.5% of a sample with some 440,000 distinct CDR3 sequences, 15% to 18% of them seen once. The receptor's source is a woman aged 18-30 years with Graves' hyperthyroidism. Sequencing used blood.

The CDR3 loop is CASSMLAGPRDTQYF. The CDR3 coding sequence is TGTGCCAGTAGTATGCTAGCGGGCCCTAGAGATACGCAGTATTTT. The chain links TRBV11-2 to TRBJ2-3; TRBD2 aligns across 8 bases. This CDR3 is 15 amino acids long. The V and J ends lost 9 bases and 5 bases, in that order; junction bases with no gene match: 13. CDR1 and CDR2 from the germline V gene are SGHAT and FQNNGV.